A selection of T cell receptor beta chains follows, all from one sample in a study of molecular identifiers for immune sequencing clone quantification. TCRdb reprocessed the PCR reads with MiXCR, giving one entry per CDR3 protein. This sample has a few hundred thousand distinct CDR3 sequences; 20% to 25% occur once, and the top ten carry 0.7% to 1%. The sample taken for sequencing was naive CD8+ T cells from blood, with Jurkat cell RNA spiked in. Receptor source: a human donor in good health. Some libraries in this study had Jurkat cell RNA spiked in. CDR3s include the opening cysteine and the closing phenylalanine or tryptophan. The order of the fields is CDR3 DNA, CDR3 protein, D gene, J gene, clone size, V gene. The D gene is left open where the match is weak. Clone size is not always given. Where it is, it says once, few, many or a class for expanded clones.

CDR3 DNA: TGCAGTGTAAGGGTTAGCTACGAGCAGTACTTC; CDR3 protein: CSVRVSYEQYF; D gene: -; J gene: TRBJ2-7; clone size: many; V gene: TRBV20-1
CDR3 DNA: TGTGCCAGCAGCGGCGGGGGGGCCCTCTCTAGCCCCTACAATGAGCAGTTCTTC; CDR3 protein: CASSGGGALSSPYNEQFF; D gene: TRBD2; J gene: TRBJ2-1; clone size: few; V gene: TRBV9
CDR3 DNA: TGTGCCAGCAGCTTAGAAGCAGGGATGAACACTGAAGCTTTCTTT; CDR3 protein: CASSLEAGMNTEAFF; D gene: -; J gene: TRBJ1-1; clone size: many; V gene: TRBV7-9
CDR3 DNA: TGCGCCAGCAGCGTGACAGGGCGTGGAGGGACTGAAGCTTTCTTT; CDR3 protein: CASSVTGRGGTEAFF; D gene: TRBD1; J gene: TRBJ1-1; clone size: many; V gene: TRBV5-1
CDR3 DNA: TGTGCCAGCACTGCTGAAGGGGGAGCGGTGAGGTACAATGAGCAGTTCTTC; CDR3 protein: CASTAEGGAVRYNEQFF; D gene: -; J gene: TRBJ2-1; clone size: many; V gene: TRBV27
CDR3 DNA: TGTGCCAGCAGTCCCCGCGGCCTCCGGGAAATATTATCCTACGAGCAGTACTTC; CDR3 protein: CASSPRGLREILSYEQYF; D gene: -; J gene: TRBJ2-7; clone size: -; V gene: TRBV6-5
CDR3 DNA: TGTGCCAGTTATGGCGGGAGTGGGAATGAGCAGTTCTTC; CDR3 protein: CASYGGSGNEQFF; D gene: TRBD2; J gene: TRBJ2-1; clone size: few; V gene: TRBV19
CDR3 DNA: TGCGCCAGCAGCCCAAGCCCTAGCGGGAGCCCCTACGAGCAGTACTTC; CDR3 protein: CASSPSPSGSPYEQYF; D gene: TRBD2; J gene: TRBJ2-7; clone size: many; V gene: TRBV4-3
CDR3 DNA: TGTGCCAGCATTTCCGGCACAGATACGCAGTATTTT; CDR3 protein: CASISGTDTQYF; D gene: -; J gene: TRBJ2-3; clone size: many; V gene: TRBV11-2
CDR3 DNA: TGTGCCAGCAGCTACGGGACAGCCGCTCGACAATTGAACACTGAAGCTTTCTTT; CDR3 protein: CASSYGTAARQLNTEAFF; D gene: TRBD1; J gene: TRBJ1-1; clone size: many; V gene: TRBV5-6
CDR3 DNA: TGTGCCAGCAGGCCACAGATGAACACTGAAGCTTTCTTT; CDR3 protein: CASRPQMNTEAFF; D gene: -; J gene: TRBJ1-1; clone size: many; V gene: TRBV27
CDR3 DNA: TGTGCCAGCAGCTGGGGACAGGTCTTAGAGACCCAGTACTTC; CDR3 protein: CASSWGQVLETQYF; D gene: TRBD1; J gene: TRBJ2-5; clone size: many; V gene: TRBV11-2
CDR3 DNA: TGTGCCAGCAGCTTAGCCAGTTTATACGGCTACACCTTC; CDR3 protein: CASSLASLYGYTF; D gene: -; J gene: TRBJ1-2; clone size: -; V gene: TRBV7-9
CDR3 DNA: TGTGCCAGCACTCAGCTAGGTGGAGGCCTCCACTTT; CDR3 protein: CASTQLGGGLHF; D gene: -; J gene: TRBJ1-6; clone size: many; V gene: TRBV12-3/TRBV12-4
CDR3 DNA: TGTGCCAGCAGTTCCAGCGGGCGACCATACAATGAGCAGTTCTTC; CDR3 protein: CASSSSGRPYNEQFF; D gene: -; J gene: TRBJ2-1; clone size: -; V gene: TRBV12-3/TRBV12-4
CDR3 DNA: TGTGCCTGGAGTATCGGACAGATCTATGGCTACACCTTC; CDR3 protein: CAWSIGQIYGYTF; D gene: -; J gene: TRBJ1-2; clone size: -; V gene: TRBV30
CDR3 DNA: TGTGCCAGCAGCTCCGGACAGGGCAGCAATGAGCAGTTCTTC; CDR3 protein: CASSSGQGSNEQFF; D gene: TRBD1; J gene: TRBJ2-1; clone size: few; V gene: TRBV11-2
CDR3 DNA: TGCGCCGGCAGCCAAGGGGTAGGACAAGTCTATGGCTACACCTTC; CDR3 protein: CAGSQGVGQVYGYTF; D gene: -; J gene: TRBJ1-2; clone size: -; V gene: TRBV4-3
CDR3 DNA: TGTGCCAGTTCGGACGGAGGAGATACGCAGTATTTT; CDR3 protein: CASSDGGDTQYF; D gene: -; J gene: TRBJ2-3; clone size: many; V gene: TRBV28
CDR3 DNA: TGTGCCAGCAGCTCCTGGCCCGGGCTTGTAACAGATACGCAGTATTTT; CDR3 protein: CASSSWPGLVTDTQYF; D gene: -; J gene: TRBJ2-3; clone size: many; V gene: TRBV11-2
CDR3 DNA: TGTGCCAGCAGTCGGGGACTAGCGGGAGCAGATACGCAGTATTTT; CDR3 protein: CASSRGLAGADTQYF; D gene: TRBD2; J gene: TRBJ2-3; clone size: -; V gene: TRBV27
CDR3 DNA: TGTGCCAGCAGTCCCCGGGACGGAGGCTACGAGCAGTACTTC; CDR3 protein: CASSPRDGGYEQYF; D gene: -; J gene: TRBJ2-7; clone size: many; V gene: TRBV27
CDR3 DNA: TGCAGTGCTAGAGGTCTAGCGGCCTACGAGCAGTACTTC; CDR3 protein: CSARGLAAYEQYF; D gene: TRBD2; J gene: TRBJ2-7; clone size: many; V gene: TRBV20-1
CDR3 DNA: TGTGCCAGCAGCTCCAGAGACCTGGGTCCCGATGAGCAGTTCTTC; CDR3 protein: CASSSRDLGPDEQFF; D gene: -; J gene: TRBJ2-1; clone size: -; V gene: TRBV11-2
CDR3 DNA: TGTGCCAGCAGCCAAGGGATCAGGGGGCTCACAGATACGCAGTATTTT; CDR3 protein: CASSQGIRGLTDTQYF; D gene: TRBD1; J gene: TRBJ2-3; clone size: many; V gene: TRBV3-1
CDR3 DNA: TGTGCCAGCAGCGGAGACCAGGGACAGGGGTATATGGAGCAGTACTTC; CDR3 protein: CASSGDQGQGYMEQYF; D gene: TRBD1; J gene: TRBJ2-7; clone size: many; V gene: TRBV9
CDR3 DNA: TGTGCCATCAGTGAGTCAGGGGGTAGGGCTGAAGCTTTCTTT; CDR3 protein: CAISESGGRAEAFF; D gene: -; J gene: TRBJ1-1; clone size: -; V gene: TRBV10-3
CDR3 DNA: TGTGCCAGCAGCCAAGATCCCACTCTTGGGGAGCTGTTTTTT; CDR3 protein: CASSQDPTLGELFF; D gene: -; J gene: TRBJ2-2; clone size: -; V gene: TRBV14
CDR3 DNA: TGTGCCAGCAGCTTAGAGATCGGGACGAGGTACGAGCAGTACTTC; CDR3 protein: CASSLEIGTRYEQYF; D gene: -; J gene: TRBJ2-7; clone size: many; V gene: TRBV11-2
CDR3 DNA: TGTGCCAGCAGGTCTGGGCCGGGCACTGAAGCTTTCTTT; CDR3 protein: CASRSGPGTEAFF; D gene: -; J gene: TRBJ1-1; clone size: many; V gene: TRBV9
CDR3 DNA: TGTGCCAGCAGCTTTGGGACGGGAGGTGAGGAGACCCGGTACTTC; CDR3 protein: CASSFGTGGEETRYF; D gene: TRBD2; J gene: TRBJ2-5; clone size: -; V gene: TRBV7-9
CDR3 DNA: TGTGCCATCAGTGAGTTCGAGGGCTATAGCAATCAGCCCCAGCATTTT; CDR3 protein: CAISEFEGYSNQPQHF; D gene: -; J gene: TRBJ1-5; clone size: -; V gene: TRBV10-3
CDR3 DNA: TGTGCCCTTTCCCCCTTCGGAGGGCAATGGGATCAGCCCCAGCATTTT; CDR3 protein: CALSPFGGQWDQPQHF; D gene: -; J gene: TRBJ1-5; clone size: few; V gene: TRBV30
CDR3 DNA: TGCGCCAGCAGCCAAGTCTACACGGGCACGGAGACCCAGTACTTC; CDR3 protein: CASSQVYTGTETQYF; D gene: -; J gene: TRBJ2-5; clone size: many; V gene: TRBV4-1
CDR3 DNA: TGTGCCAGCAGCTTGGGGGGCCCGACGTACCAAGAGACCCAGTACTTC; CDR3 protein: CASSLGGPTYQETQYF; D gene: -; J gene: TRBJ2-5; clone size: -; V gene: TRBV5-5
CDR3 DNA: TGTGCCAGCAGTTACCCGACAGGGGCCGTTCTATGGACCGGGGAGCTGTTTTTT; CDR3 protein: CASSYPTGAVLWTGELFF; D gene: TRBD1; J gene: TRBJ2-2; clone size: few; V gene: TRBV6-6
CDR3 DNA: TGTGCTAGTGGTTTGGTGAAAACCAACACTGAAGCTTTCTTT; CDR3 protein: CASGLVKTNTEAFF; D gene: -; J gene: TRBJ1-1; clone size: few; V gene: TRBV12-5
CDR3 DNA: TGTGCCAGCAGCTTCTCAAGGCCGACTAGCGGGACCGTCCCAGATACGCAGTATTTT; CDR3 protein: CASSFSRPTSGTVPDTQYF; D gene: TRBD2; J gene: TRBJ2-3; clone size: many; V gene: TRBV7-2
CDR3 DNA: TGTGCCAGTAGTATGGGGGACGTACAAGAGACCCAGTACTTC; CDR3 protein: CASSMGDVQETQYF; D gene: -; J gene: TRBJ2-5; clone size: few; V gene: TRBV19
CDR3 DNA: TGTGCCAGCAGTTACTCGTGGGCCTCCGGGTCAGGGTTCGGGGACAATGAGCAGTTCTTC; CDR3 protein: CASSYSWASGSGFGDNEQFF; D gene: -; J gene: TRBJ2-1; clone size: -; V gene: TRBV6-6
CDR3 DNA: TGCGCCAGCAGCCAAGGGACAGGGGGCACGAGCGAGCAGTACTTC; CDR3 protein: CASSQGTGGTSEQYF; D gene: TRBD1; J gene: TRBJ2-7; clone size: -; V gene: TRBV4-3
CDR3 DNA: TGTGCCAGCAGCGAGGGACAGTTAATTTCTGGAAACACCATATATTTT; CDR3 protein: CASSEGQLISGNTIYF; D gene: TRBD1; J gene: TRBJ1-3; clone size: -; V gene: TRBV7-9
CDR3 DNA: TGTGCCTACAACCGGGGTGCACGAGAGACCCAGTACTTC; CDR3 protein: CAYNRGARETQYF; D gene: -; J gene: TRBJ2-5; clone size: few; V gene: TRBV30
CDR3 DNA: TGTGCCTGCTGGGGGGGGCTGGGCGAGCAGTACTTC; CDR3 protein: CACWGGLGEQYF; D gene: -; J gene: TRBJ2-7; clone size: few; V gene: TRBV30
CDR3 DNA: TGTGCCAGCAGTTACGGTCCTAGCGGGATAGGGTACGAGCAGTACTTC; CDR3 protein: CASSYGPSGIGYEQYF; D gene: TRBD2; J gene: TRBJ2-7; clone size: few; V gene: TRBV6-5
CDR3 DNA: TGTGCCAGCAGCCAATTCGTCAGCGGCAATCAGCCCCAGCATTTT; CDR3 protein: CASSQFVSGNQPQHF; D gene: -; J gene: TRBJ1-5; clone size: few; V gene: TRBV3-1